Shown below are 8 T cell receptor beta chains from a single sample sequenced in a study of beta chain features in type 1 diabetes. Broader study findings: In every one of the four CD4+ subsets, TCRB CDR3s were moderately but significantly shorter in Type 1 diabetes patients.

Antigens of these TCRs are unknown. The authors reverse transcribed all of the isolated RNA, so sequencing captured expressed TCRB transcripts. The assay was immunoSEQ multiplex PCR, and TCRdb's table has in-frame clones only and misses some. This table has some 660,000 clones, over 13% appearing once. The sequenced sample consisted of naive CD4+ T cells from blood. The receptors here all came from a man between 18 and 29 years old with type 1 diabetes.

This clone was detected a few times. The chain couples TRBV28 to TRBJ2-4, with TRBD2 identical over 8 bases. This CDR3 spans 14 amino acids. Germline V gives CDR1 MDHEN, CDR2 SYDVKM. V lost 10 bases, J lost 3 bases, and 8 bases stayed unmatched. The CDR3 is CATIGRGGKNIQYF. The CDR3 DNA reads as TGTGCCACCATTGGACGGGGGGGCAAAAACATTCAGTACTTC.

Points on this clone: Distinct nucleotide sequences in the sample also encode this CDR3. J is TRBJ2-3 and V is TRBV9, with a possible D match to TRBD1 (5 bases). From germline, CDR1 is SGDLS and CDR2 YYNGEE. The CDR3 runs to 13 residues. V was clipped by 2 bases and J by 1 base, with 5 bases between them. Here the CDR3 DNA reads TGTGCCAGCAGCGTGACAGGCACAGATACGCAGTATTTT. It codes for CASSVTGTDTQYF.

DNA for the CDR3: TGTGCCACCAGCAGACCCCGAGGTTTAGCGGGCAATCAGCCCCAGCATTTT. Encoded protein: CATSRPRGLAGNQPQHF. V and J are TRBV15 and TRBJ1-5; the D is unclear. The CDR3 consists of 17 residues. Trimming took 2 bases from V and 2 from J, leaving 16 bases between them. The germline CDR1 and CDR2 sequences are LNHNV and YYDKDF (reference sequence).

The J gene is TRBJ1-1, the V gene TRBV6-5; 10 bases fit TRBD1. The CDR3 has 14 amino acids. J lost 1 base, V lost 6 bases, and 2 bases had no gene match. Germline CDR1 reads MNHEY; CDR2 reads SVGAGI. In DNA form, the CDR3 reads TGTGCCAGCAGCCGGACAGGGGGGAACACTGAAGCTTTCTTT. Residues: CASSRTGGNTEAFF.

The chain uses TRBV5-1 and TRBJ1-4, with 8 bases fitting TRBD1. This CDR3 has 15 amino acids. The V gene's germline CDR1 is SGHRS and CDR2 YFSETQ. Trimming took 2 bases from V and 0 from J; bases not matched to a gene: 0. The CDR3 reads CASSLQGATNEKLFF. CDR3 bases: TGCGCCAGCAGCTTACAGGGGGCAACTAATGAAAAACTGTTTTTT.

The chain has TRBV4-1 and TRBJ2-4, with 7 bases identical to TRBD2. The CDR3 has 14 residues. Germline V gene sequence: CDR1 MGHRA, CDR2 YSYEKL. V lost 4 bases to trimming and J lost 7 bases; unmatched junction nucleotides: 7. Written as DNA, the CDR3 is TGCGCCAGCAGCCCCCGGGACGGGGGGAACATTCAGTACTTC. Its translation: CASSPRDGGNIQYF.

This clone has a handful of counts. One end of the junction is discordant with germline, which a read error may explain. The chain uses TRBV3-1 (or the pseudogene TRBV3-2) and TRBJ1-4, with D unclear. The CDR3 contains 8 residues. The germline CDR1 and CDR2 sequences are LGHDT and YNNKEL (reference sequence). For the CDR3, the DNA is TGTGCCAGCAGCCGCGGGATTTTT. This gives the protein CASSRGIF.

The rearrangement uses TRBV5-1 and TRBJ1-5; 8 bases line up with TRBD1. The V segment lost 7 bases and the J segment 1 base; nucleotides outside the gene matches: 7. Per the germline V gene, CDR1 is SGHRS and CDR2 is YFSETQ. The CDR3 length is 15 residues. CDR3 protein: CASAQGAGSNQPQHF. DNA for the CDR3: TGCGCCAGCGCCCAGGGGGCGGGAAGCAATCAGCCCCAGCATTTT.